This T cell receptor (beta chain) was captured by sequencing in a study of blood T cell repertoires in COVID-19. Study at large: Whether acute or convalescent, the COVID-19 samples came from the United States, Italy and Spain. T cells, B-cell-depleted T cells, or PBMCs supplied cDNA or gDNA.

The V gene's germline CDR1 is LNHDA and CDR2 SQIVND (reference sequence). After removal of 4 bases from V and 7 bases from J, the junction contained 5 bases not matched to a gene. The CDR3 spans 13 residues. Authors' processing steps: Amplification with reference gene primers provided the estimates of nucleated cell counts. Here immunoSEQ multiplex PCR was the method, and the copy in TCRdb shows in-frame clones only, minus some. V, J and clone size were drawn from that table, and D and trimming were deduced from the DNA. The repertoire consists of about 68,000 clones, with 80% to 85% occurring once and the leading ten covering more than 7%.

The chain uses TRBV19 and TRBJ1-1; 8 nucleotides agree with TRBD1. This sequence originates from a man aged 45-65 years with active COVID-19. The sample was peripheral blood. DNA for the CDR3: TGTGCCAGTAGTAGGACAGGGTTGCATGAAGCTTTCTTT. The encoded protein is CASSRTGLHEAFF.